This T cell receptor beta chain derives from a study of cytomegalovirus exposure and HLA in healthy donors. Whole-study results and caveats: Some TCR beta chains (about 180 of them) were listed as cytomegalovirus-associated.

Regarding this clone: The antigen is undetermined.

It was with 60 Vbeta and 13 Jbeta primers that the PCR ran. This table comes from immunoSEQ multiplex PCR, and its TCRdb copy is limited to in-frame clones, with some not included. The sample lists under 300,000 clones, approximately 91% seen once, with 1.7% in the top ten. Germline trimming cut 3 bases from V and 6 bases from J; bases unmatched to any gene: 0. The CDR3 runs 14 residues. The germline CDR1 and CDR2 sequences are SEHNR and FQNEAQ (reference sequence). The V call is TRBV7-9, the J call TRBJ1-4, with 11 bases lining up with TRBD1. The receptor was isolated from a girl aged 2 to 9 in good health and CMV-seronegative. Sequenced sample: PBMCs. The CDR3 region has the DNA TGTGCCAGCAGCTTGGGACAGGGGGATGAAAAACTGTTTTTT. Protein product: CASSLGQGDEKLFF.